This TCR beta chain was captured in a study of cytomegalovirus exposure and HLA in healthy donors. Study-wide findings and caveats: Per published reports, the classifier diagnosed cytomegalovirus status with high specificity and sensitivity. Overall, approximately 180 TCR beta chains were annotated as cytomegalovirus-associated. Subsequent analysis of the 95 to 150 validation repertoires found a tendency for first-cohort TCR clusters to co-occur. A few CMV-associated chains were confirmed in vitro to be specific for CMV antigens.

CDR1 MNHEY and CDR2 SMNVEV come from the germline V gene (reference sequence). CDR3 size: 15 residues. J was trimmed by 3 bases and V by 8 bases; bases with no gene match: 13. Details on this clone: Its antigen is not identified.

Produced via immunoSEQ multiplex PCR; TCRdb's table is partial and in-frame only. This sample yields about 40,000 clones, of which over 85% are seen a single time; around 2.1% belongs to the top ten. The rearrangement joins TRBV27 to TRBJ2-7, with 7 bases lining up with TRBD1. This receptor was taken from a woman under 30 in good health and CMV-seronegative. Material: PBMCs. The CDR3 spells CASGAGTADLYEQYF. In nucleotides, the CDR3 is TGTGCCAGCGGAGCCGGGACAGCTGACCTCTACGAGCAGTACTTC.